This record concerns one TCR beta chain sequence. At one of its ends the junction is not consistent with the germline gene, which may arise from a read error. These data belong to a study of regulatory T cells in long-lasting Graves disease. Arm-PCR of CDR3 regions and iRepertoire HTBI primers were the basis on which TCR beta libraries were built. From the multiplex PCR reads, TCRdb called clonotypes with MiXCR, one entry per CDR3 protein. The table has about 400,000 distinct CDR3 sequences, around 21% seen once. Germline V CDR1 and CDR2: DFQATT, SNEGSKA (reference sequence). The CDR3 is made up of 14 amino acids. Noted time point: persistent/refractory GD, antithyroid drugs over 5 years with positive TRAb. Scientists built the TCR library using RNA that was extracted from PBMCs. An endocrinology department in Xi'an, China, recruited the patients.

The source was peripheral blood mononuclear cells (PBMCs), collected when the disease was refractory, from a patient treated with antithyroid drugs. V gene TRBV20-1 combines with J gene TRBJ2-7; TRBD2 might be the D (6 bases). This clonotype originated in a female donor with Graves disease. The CDR3: CSASPAGTPYGQYF. CDR3 sequence (DNA): TGCAGTGCTAGTCCTGCCGGGACTCCCTACGGGCAGTACTTC.